The TCR beta chain described here comes from a study of blood T cell repertoires in COVID-19. Study-level background: The United States, Italy and Spain supplied acute and convalescent COVID-19 samples. From T cells, B-cell-depleted T cells, or PBMCs came the material, which was cDNA or gDNA.

This table comes from immunoSEQ multiplex PCR, and its TCRdb copy is limited to in-frame clones, with some not included. The profile shows roughly 220,000 clones, about nine tenths of them singletons. CDR1 is SGHAT, CDR2 FQNNGV, per germline. CDR3 length: 15 residues. Trimming left V 1 base short and J 4 bases short, with 14 bases between. The material sequenced was peripheral blood. This TCR came from a man aged 25-40 years who had recovered from COVID-19. The chain employs TRBV11-2 and TRBJ2-7; D uncertain. The CDR3 loop is CASSLGQVETYEQYF. The DNA of the CDR3 is TGTGCCAGCAGCTTAGGTCAGGTCGAGACGTACGAGCAGTACTTC.